This is a list of T cell receptor beta chains from one sample in a study of blood T cell repertoires in COVID-19. Using immunoSEQ multiplex PCR, the repertoire was profiled, and TCRdb retains in-frame clones only, with some absent. This table has hundreds of thousands of clones, approximately 82% appearing once. Material: peripheral blood. Receptors were obtained from a woman over 75 with acute or convalescent COVID-19. Each CDR3 is given with its conserved first and last residue. The D gene is left open where the match is weak. Expanded clones are given a class, and other clones once, few, many or no size at all.

NA,TRBJ1-1,NA,TRBV3-1/TRBV3-2,CASSQDPGGAFF,TGTGCCAGCAGCCAAGATCCGGGGGGAGCTTTCTTT
NA,TRBJ1-5,NA,TRBV7-9,CASSLAGAGEQPQHF,TGTGCCAGCAGCTTAGCGGGGGCAGGGGAACAGCCCCAGCATTTT
NA,TRBJ1-6,NA,TRBV6-5,CASSPRGNSPLHF,TGTGCCAGCAGTCCGCGGGGGAATTCACCCCTCCACTTT
NA,TRBJ1-5,TRBD1,TRBV30,CAWSQGANQPQHF,TGTGCCTGGAGCCAGGGGGCCAATCAGCCCCAGCATTTT
NA,TRBJ2-2,TRBD2,TRBV7-2,CASSLGLAGVRTGELFF,TGTGCCAGCAGCTTGGGACTAGCGGGAGTGAGGACCGGGGAGCTGTTTTTT
NA,TRBJ2-1,TRBD2,TRBV11-2,CASSLGVETSPVF,TGTGCCAGCAGCTTAGGGGTTGAGACTAGCCCGGTCTTC
NA,TRBJ2-7,TRBD1,TRBV7-2,CASSPDRGRYEQYF,TGTGCCAGCAGCCCGGACAGGGGACGGTACGAGCAGTACTTC
once,TRBJ2-6,TRBD1,TRBV3-1/TRBV3-2,CASGRNRGLSSGANVLTF,TGTGCCAGCGGAAGGAACAGGGGGCTTAGCTCTGGGGCCAACGTCCTGACTTTC
NA,TRBJ2-1,TRBD1,TRBV6-2/TRBV6-3,CASSYPLDGTVSYNEQFF,TGTGCCAGCAGTTACCCCCTAGACGGGACAGTCAGTTACAATGAGCAGTTCTTC
NA,TRBJ2-7,NA,TRBV5-1,CASSKGEGTPLSYEQYF,TGCGCCAGCAGCAAGGGTGAGGGGACACCCCTCTCCTACGAGCAGTACTTC
few,TRBJ2-1,TRBD2,TRBV7-9,CASSLVWAREKDNEQFF,TGTGCCAGCAGCTTAGTCTGGGCGCGGGAGAAAGACAATGAGCAGTTCTTC
once,TRBJ1-2,NA,TRBV5-4,CASSRGTENYGYTF,TGTGCCAGCAGCCGCGGGACTGAGAACTATGGCTACACCTTC
NA,TRBJ1-1,NA,TRBV5-1,CASSLGPGTEAFF,TGCGCCAGCAGCTTGGGCCCGGGCACTGAAGCTTTCTTT
NA,TRBJ2-7,NA,TRBV10-3,CAISEAGDSYEQYF,TGTGCCATCAGTGAGGCAGGGGACTCCTACGAGCAGTACTTC
NA,TRBJ2-3,NA,TRBV9,CASSSQGGGTDTQYF,TGTGCCAGCAGCTCACAGGGGGGGGGCACAGATACGCAGTATTTT
few,TRBJ2-7,TRBD1,TRBV5-1,CASRLGTGDTYEQYF,TGCGCCAGCAGACTGGGGACAGGCGATACCTACGAGCAGTACTTC
NA,TRBJ1-1,TRBD1,TRBV7-8,CASSSRTGQGHSAFF,TGTGCCAGCAGCTCAAGAACGGGACAGGGACATTCAGCTTTCTTT
NA,TRBJ2-3,NA,TRBV10-3,CAISEAFTGWDTQYF,TGTGCCATCAGCGAAGCGTTTACAGGGTGGGATACGCAGTATTTT
NA,TRBJ2-6,NA,TRBV9,CASSVRDNSGANVLTF,TGTGCCAGCAGCGTACGGGACAACTCTGGGGCCAACGTCCTGACTTTC
NA,TRBJ2-4,TRBD1,TRBV5-1,CASSTDRAKNIQYF,TGCGCCAGCAGCACGGACAGGGCCAAAAACATTCAGTACTTC
NA,TRBJ2-1,NA,TRBV11-2,CASSLEGGIRPNEQFF,TGTGCCAGCAGCTTAGAGGGGGGAATACGTCCCAATGAGCAGTTCTTC
NA,TRBJ1-2,NA,TRBV5-4,CASSPDRNYGYTF,TGTGCCAGCAGCCCCGACAGGAACTATGGCTACACCTTC
NA,TRBJ2-2,NA,TRBV24-1,CATRKGAGELFF,TGTGCCACCAGGAAGGGGGCCGGGGAGCTGTTTTTT
NA,TRBJ1-6,NA,TRBV6-5,CASSYPLGGGTSPLHF,TGTGCCAGCAGTTACCCCTTGGGGGGGGGAACTTCACCCCTCCACTTT
NA,TRBJ1-2,NA,TRBV19,CASTSGVYGYTF,TGTGCCAGTACTTCAGGGGTCTATGGCTACACCTTC
NA,TRBJ2-1,NA,TRBV5-4,CASSPTASRKQFF,TGTGCCAGCAGCCCGACCGCTAGCAGGAAGCAGTTCTTC
few,TRBJ1-2,TRBD1,TRBV12-3/TRBV12-4,CASSQGAGGYTF,TGTGCCAGCAGCCAGGGGGCAGGGGGCTACACCTTC
few,TRBJ2-1,TRBD2,TRBV20-1,CSASPGLANEQFF,TGCAGTGCTAGTCCGGGACTAGCAAATGAGCAGTTCTTC
few,TRBJ1-2,NA,TRBV19,CASSLTGTYGYTF,TGTGCCAGTAGCCTTACAGGGACCTATGGCTACACCTTC
NA,TRBJ1-2,NA,TRBV5-4,CAQPLTSGVGYTF,TGTGCTCAGCCCCTCACGTCAGGGGTCGGCTACACCTTC
NA,TRBJ1-2,NA,TRBV19,CASSPTLIGGYTF,TGTGCCAGTAGTCCAACGCTAATCGGTGGCTACACCTTC
NA,TRBJ1-2,NA,TRBV28,CASSRGGRGGGYTF,TGTGCCAGCAGTCGGGGGGGCAGGGGCGGAGGCTACACCTTC
NA,TRBJ2-3,TRBD2,TRBV11-2,CASIYRGGSDTQYF,TGTGCCAGCATCTACCGGGGGGGGTCAGATACGCAGTATTTT
NA,TRBJ2-5,TRBD2,TRBV3-1/TRBV3-2,CASSQVELAGAKGETQYF,TGTGCCAGCAGCCAAGTTGAACTAGCGGGGGCGAAGGGAGAGACCCAGTACTTC